This TCR beta chain was recorded in a study of control samples from healthy donors and cancer patients. The protocol was immunoSEQ multiplex PCR, while the TCRdb copy is restricted to in-frame clones and leaves out a portion. The table includes 170,000 or so clones, approximately 92% detected once. The germline V gene has CDR1 SGHVS and CDR2 FNYEAQ. CDR3 length: 14 residues. Trimming took off 7 bases at V and 0 bases at J, with 9 bases between the two ends. In its sample, this clone was seen once. This TCR was recovered from a man between 18 and 29 years old in good health. Sequenced: blood. The chain carries TRBV7-6 and TRBJ2-2; D is ambiguous. The CDR3 sequence: CASKRQTNTGELFF. The CDR3 bases are TGTGCCAGCAAGAGACAAACGAACACCGGGGAGCTGTTTTTT. Supplemented by reference TRBV7-6 and TRBJ2-2, the full variable domain reads GAGVSQSPRYKVTKRGQDVALRCDPISGHVSLYWYRQALGQGPEFLTYFNYEAQQDKSGLPNDRFSAERPEGSISTLTIQRTEQRDSAMYRCASKRQTNTGELFFGEGSRLTVL.